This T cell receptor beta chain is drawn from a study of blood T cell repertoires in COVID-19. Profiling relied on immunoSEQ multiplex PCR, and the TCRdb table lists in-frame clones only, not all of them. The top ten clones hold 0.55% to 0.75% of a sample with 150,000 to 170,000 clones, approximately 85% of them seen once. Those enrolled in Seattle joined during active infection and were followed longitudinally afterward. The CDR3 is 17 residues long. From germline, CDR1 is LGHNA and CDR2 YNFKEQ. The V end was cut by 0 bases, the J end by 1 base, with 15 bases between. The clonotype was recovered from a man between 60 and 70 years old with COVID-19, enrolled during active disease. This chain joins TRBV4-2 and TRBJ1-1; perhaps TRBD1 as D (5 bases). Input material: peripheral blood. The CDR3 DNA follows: TGTGCCAGCAGCCAAGAAGACTTCGGGGGATGGAACACTGAAGCTTTCTTT. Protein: CASSQEDFGGWNTEAFF.